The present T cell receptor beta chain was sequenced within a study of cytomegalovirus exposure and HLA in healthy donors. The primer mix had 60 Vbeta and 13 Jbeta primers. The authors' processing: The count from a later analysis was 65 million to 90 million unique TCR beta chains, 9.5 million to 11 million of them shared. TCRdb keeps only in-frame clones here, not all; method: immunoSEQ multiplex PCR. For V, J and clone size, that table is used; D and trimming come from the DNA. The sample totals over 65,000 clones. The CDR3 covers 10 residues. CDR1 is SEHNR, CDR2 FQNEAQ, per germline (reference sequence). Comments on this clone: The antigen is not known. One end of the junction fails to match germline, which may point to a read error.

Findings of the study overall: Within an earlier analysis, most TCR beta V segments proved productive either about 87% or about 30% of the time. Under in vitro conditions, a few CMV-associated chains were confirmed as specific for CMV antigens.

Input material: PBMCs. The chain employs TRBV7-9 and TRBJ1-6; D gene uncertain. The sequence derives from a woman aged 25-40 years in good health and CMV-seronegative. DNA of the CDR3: TGTGCCAGCAGCTTACTACCCTTCCACTTT. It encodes CASSLLPFHF.